This TCR beta chain was recorded in a study of graft-versus-host responses after intestinal transplantation. For the study at large: Anti-thymocyte globulin was used for induction in all recipients, who then took tacrolimus and steroids for approximately 3 years.

The table came from immunoSEQ multiplex PCR; TCRdb's copy has only in-frame clones and leaves some out. This repertoire shows about 85,000 clones, about 91% found once; its top ten account for 7% to 8.5%. Per germline, CDR1 MNHEY and CDR2 SVGAGI. Trimming removed 8 bases from V and 2 bases from J, with 13 bases in between. The CDR3 extends over 15 amino acids. A word on this clone: Antigen unknown.

V usage is TRBV6-5 and J usage is TRBJ1-6; D might be TRBD1 (6 bases). The sample was unstimulated CD8+ T cells sorted from spleen or lymph node cells, taken before transplant. The TCR comes from a human donor who was the organ donor for an intestinal transplant. The CDR3 loop is CASQTAGAYNSPLHF. CDR3 bases: TGTGCCAGCCAAACGGCAGGGGCCTATAATTCACCCCTCCACTTT.